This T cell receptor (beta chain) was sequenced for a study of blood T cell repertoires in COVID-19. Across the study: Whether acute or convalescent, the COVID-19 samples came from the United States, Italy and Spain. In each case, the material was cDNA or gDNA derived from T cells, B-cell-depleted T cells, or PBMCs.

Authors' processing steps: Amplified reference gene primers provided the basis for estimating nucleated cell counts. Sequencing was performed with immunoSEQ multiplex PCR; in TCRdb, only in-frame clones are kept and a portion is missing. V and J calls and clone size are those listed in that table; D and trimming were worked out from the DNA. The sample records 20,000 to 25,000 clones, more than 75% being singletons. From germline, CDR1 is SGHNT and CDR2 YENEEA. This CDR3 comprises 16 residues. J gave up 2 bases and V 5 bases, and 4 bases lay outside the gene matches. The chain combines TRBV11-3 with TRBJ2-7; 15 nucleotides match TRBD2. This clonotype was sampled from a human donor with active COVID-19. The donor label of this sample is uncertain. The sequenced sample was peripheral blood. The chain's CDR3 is CASSPGLAGGPYEQYF. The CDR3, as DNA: TGTGCCAGCAGCCCTGGACTAGCGGGAGGGCCCTACGAGCAGTACTTC.